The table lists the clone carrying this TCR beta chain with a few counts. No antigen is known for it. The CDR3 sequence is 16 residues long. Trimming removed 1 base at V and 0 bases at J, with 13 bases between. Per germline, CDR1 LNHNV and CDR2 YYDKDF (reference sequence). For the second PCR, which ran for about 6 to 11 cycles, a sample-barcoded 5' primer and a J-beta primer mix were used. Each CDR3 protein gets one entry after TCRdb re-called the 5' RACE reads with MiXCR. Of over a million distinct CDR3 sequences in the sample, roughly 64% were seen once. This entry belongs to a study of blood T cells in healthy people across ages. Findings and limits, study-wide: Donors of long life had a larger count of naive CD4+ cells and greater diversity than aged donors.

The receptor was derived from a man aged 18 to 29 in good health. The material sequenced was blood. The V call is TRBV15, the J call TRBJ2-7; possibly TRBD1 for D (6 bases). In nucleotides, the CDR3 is TGTGCCACCAGCAGAGGAGACAGGCTCGACTCCTACGAGCAGTACTTC. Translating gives CATSRGDRLDSYEQYF.